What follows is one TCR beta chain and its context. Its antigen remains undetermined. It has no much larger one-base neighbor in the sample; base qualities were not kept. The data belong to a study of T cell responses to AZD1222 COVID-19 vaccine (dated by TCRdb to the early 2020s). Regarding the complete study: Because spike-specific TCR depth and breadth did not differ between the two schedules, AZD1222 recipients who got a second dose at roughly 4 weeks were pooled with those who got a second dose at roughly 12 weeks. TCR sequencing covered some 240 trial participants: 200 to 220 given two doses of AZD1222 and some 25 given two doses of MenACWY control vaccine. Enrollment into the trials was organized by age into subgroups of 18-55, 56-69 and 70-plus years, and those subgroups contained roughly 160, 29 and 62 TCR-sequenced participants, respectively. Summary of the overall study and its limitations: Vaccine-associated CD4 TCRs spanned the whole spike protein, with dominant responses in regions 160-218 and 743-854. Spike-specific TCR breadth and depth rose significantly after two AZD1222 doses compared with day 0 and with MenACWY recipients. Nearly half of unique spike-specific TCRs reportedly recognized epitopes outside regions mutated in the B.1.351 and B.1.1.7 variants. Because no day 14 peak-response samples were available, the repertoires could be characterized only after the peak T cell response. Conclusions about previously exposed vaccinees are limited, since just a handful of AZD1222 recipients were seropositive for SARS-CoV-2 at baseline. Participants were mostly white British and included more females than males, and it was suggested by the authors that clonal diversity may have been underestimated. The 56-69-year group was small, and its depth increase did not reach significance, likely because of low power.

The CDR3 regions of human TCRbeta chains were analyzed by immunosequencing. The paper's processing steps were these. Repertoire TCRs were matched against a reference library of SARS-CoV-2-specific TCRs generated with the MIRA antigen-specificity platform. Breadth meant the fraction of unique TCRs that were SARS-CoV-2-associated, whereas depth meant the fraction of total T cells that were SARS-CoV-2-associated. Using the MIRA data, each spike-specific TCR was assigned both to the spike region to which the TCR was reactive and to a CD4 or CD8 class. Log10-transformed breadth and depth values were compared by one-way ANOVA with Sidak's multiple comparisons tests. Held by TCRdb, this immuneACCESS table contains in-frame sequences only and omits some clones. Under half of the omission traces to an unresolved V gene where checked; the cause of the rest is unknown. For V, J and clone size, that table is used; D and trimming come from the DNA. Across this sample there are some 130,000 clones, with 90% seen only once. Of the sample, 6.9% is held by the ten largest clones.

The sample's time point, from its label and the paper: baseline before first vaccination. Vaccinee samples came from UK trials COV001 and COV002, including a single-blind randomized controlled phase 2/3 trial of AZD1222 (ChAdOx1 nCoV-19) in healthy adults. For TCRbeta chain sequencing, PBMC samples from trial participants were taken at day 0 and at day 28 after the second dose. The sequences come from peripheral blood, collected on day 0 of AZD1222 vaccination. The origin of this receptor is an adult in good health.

The CDR3 protein: CARPRGGGRQYF. The DNA reads as follows: TGTGCCAGGCCAAGGGGCGGGGGAAGGCAGTACTTC. The sequence joins TRBV25-1 to TRBJ2-7; the central 7 bases match TRBD2. The CDR3, from cysteine to phenylalanine, totals 12 residues. Of all the DNA, just the CDR3 is kept, 36 bases in frame from base 1. CDR1 and CDR2 are drawn from the germline V gene: MGHDK, SYGVNS. At the junction V is shortened by 9 bases and J by 9 bases; bases outside the gene matches: 11.